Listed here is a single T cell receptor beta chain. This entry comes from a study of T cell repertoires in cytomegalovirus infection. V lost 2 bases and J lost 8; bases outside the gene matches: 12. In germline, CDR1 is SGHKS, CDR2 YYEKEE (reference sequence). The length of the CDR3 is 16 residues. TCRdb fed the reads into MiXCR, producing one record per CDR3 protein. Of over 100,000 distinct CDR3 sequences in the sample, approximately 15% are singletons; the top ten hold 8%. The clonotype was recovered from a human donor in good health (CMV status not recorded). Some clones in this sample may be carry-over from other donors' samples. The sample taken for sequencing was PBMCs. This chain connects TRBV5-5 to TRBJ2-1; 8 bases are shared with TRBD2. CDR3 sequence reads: CASSFSPGLAVYEQFF. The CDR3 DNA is TGTGCCAGCAGCTTTTCCCCCGGACTAGCAGTATATGAGCAGTTCTTC.